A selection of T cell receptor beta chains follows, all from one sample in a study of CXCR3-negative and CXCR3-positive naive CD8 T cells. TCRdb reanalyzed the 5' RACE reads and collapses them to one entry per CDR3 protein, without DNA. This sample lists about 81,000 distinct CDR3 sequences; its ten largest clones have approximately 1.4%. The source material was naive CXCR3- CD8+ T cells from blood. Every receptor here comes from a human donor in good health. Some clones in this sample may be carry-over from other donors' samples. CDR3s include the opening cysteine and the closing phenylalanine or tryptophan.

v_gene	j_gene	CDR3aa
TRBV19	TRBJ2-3	CASSMVSRDTQYF
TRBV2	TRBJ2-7	CASRQLAGGSYEQYF
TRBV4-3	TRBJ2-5	CASSQDVGEDTPQETQYF
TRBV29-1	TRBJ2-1	CSVVLGGRYNEQFF
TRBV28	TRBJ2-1	CASSFNPSGGVDEQFF
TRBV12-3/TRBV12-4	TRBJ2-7	CASILQGSYEQYF
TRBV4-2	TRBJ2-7	CASSQEWTSGSYEQYF
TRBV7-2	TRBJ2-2	CASSTGPWSNTGELFF
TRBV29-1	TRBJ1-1	CSVEGQLFGAFF
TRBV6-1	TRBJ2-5	CASSDIAGGQETQYF
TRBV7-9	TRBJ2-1	CASSALPGQVNEQFF
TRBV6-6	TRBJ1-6	CASSYGRESSYNSPLHF
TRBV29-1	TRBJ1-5	CSVEGDSSNQPQHF
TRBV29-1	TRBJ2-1	CSVAGLPLRNEQFF
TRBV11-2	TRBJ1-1	CASSLDDDRPDSYTEAFF
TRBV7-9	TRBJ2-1	CASSFPNEQFF
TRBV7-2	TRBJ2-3	CASRKREGLPDTQYF
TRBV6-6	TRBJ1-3	CASTQEWSGGRGSGNTIYF
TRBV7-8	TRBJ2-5	CASSPPVRGETQYF
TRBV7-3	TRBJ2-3	CASSSFGGHYTDTQYF
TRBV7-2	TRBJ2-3	CASSLGTSGSDTQYF
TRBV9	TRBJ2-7	CASSVANQAEQYF
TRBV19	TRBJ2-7	CASSATGRYEQYF
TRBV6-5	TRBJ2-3	CASSYLGGTDTQYF
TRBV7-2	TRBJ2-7	CASRALSRWDEQYF
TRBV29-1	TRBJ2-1	CSVVLLYNEQFF
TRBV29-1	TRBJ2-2	CSVEGYGELFF
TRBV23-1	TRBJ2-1	CASSQSRREDSYNEQFF
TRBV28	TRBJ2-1	CASSLLSGGAYNEQFF
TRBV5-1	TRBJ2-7	CASSIGQGFTYEQYF
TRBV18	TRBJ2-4	CASSPPNGVAKNIQYF
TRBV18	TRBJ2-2	CASSPTGNTGELFF
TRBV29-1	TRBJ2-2	CSVEGQESGELFF
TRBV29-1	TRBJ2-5	CSVGGDRAQETQYF
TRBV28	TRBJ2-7	CASSLYRTATSSYEQYF
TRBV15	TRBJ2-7	CATSTTGHPYEQYF
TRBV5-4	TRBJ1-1	CASSLSTGDTEAFF